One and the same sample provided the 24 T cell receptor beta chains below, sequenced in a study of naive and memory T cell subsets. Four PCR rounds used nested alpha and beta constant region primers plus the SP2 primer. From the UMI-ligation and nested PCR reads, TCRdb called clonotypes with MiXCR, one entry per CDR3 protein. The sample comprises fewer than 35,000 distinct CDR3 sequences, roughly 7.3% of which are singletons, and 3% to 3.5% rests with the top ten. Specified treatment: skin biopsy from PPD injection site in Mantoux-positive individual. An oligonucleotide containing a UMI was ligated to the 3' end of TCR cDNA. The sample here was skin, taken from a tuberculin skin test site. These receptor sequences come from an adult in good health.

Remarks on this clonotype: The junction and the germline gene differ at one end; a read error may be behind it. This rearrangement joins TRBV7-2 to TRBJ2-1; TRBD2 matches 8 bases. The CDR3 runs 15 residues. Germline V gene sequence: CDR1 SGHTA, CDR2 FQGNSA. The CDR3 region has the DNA TGTGCCAGCAGGTTAGCGGGGCGTAAGTACAATGAGCAGTTCTTC. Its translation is CASRLAGRKYNEQFF. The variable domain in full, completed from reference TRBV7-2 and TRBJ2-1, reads GAGVSQSPSNKVTEKGKDVELRCDPISGHTALYWYRQSLGQGLEFLIYFQGNSAPDKSGLPSDRFSAERTGGSVSTLTIQRTQQEDSAVYLCASRLAGRKYNEQFFGPGTRLTVL.

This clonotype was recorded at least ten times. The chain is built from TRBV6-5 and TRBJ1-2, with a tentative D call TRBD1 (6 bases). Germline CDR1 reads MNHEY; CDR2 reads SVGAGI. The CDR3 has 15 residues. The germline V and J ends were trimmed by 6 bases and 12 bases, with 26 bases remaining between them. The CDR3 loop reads CASRPDVGYSGGDTF. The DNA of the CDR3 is TGTGCCAGCAGACCAGATGTGGGGTACTCTGGGGGCGACACCTTC.

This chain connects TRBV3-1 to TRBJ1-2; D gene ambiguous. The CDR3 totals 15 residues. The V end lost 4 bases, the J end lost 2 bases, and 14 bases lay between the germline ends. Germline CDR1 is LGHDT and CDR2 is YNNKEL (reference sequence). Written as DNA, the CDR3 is TGTGCCAGCAGCCCCGTAGGAGGGCCGAACTATGGCTACACCTTC. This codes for CASSPVGGPNYGYTF.

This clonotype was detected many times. In DNA form, the CDR3 reads TGTGCCAGCAGCCAAGAAGCTAGCGGGGGGGTAGCAGATACGCAGTATTTT. Protein sequence: CASSQEASGGVADTQYF. V usage is TRBV3-1 and J usage is TRBJ2-3; 12 bases map to TRBD2. This CDR3 contains 17 residues. The germline V gene has CDR1 LGHDT and CDR2 YNNKEL (reference sequence). V trimming: 0 bases; J trimming: 4 bases; junction bases outside the gene matches: 5.

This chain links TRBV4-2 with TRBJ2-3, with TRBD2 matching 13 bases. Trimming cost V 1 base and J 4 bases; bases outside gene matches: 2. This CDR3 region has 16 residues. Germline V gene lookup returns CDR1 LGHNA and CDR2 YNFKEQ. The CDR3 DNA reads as TGTGCCAGCAGCCAAGGGACTAGCGGGGGCGCAGATACGCAGTATTTT. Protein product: CASSQGTSGGADTQYF.

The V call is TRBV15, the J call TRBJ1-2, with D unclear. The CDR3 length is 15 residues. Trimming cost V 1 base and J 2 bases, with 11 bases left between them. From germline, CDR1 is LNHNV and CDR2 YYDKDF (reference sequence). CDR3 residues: CATSRGDVSNYGYTF. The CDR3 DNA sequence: TGTGCCACCAGCAGAGGGGATGTGTCCAACTATGGCTACACCTTC.

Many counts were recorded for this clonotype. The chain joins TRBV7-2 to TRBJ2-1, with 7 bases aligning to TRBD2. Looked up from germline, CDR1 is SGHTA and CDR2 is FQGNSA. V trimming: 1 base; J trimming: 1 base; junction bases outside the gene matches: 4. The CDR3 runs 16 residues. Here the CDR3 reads CASSLDGGGSYNEQFF. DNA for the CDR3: TGTGCCAGCAGCTTAGATGGGGGGGGGTCCTACAATGAGCAGTTCTTC.

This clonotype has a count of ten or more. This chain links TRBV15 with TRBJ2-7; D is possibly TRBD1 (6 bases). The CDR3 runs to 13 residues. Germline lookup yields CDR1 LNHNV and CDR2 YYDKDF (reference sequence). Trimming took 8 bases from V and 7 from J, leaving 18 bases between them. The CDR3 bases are TGTGCCACCGCCCGGGGCAGGGGATTGGAGCAGTACTTC. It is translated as CATARGRGLEQYF.

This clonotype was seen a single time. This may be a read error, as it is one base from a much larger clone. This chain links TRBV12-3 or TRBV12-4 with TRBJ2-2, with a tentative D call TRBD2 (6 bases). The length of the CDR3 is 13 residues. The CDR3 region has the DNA TGTGCCAGCAGTTTACTACTAGCCGGGGTGCTGTTTTTT. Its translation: CASSLLLAGVLFF.

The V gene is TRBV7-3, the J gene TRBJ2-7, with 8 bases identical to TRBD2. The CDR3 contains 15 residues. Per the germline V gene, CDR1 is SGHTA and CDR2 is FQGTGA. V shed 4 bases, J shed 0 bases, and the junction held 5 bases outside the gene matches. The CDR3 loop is CASSYAGGGSYEQYF. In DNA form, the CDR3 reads TGTGCCAGCAGCTATGCGGGGGGCGGCTCCTACGAGCAGTACTTC.

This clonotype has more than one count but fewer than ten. The CDR3, as DNA: TGCAGCGTTGAGGCAGGCCACGACGGACTATTGGGCTACACCTTC. It translates to CSVEAGHDGLLGYTF. This chain connects TRBV29-1 to TRBJ1-2; D not certain. Germline V CDR1 and CDR2: SQVTM, ANQGSEA. The CDR3 extends over 15 amino acids. V shed 3 bases and J shed 8 bases, with 22 bases lying between them.

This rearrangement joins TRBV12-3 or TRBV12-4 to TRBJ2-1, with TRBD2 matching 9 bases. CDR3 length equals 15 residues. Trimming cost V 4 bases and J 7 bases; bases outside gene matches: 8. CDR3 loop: CASSYGRGGRNEQFF. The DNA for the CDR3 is TGTGCCAGCAGTTATGGGCGGGGGGGTCGGAATGAGCAGTTCTTC.

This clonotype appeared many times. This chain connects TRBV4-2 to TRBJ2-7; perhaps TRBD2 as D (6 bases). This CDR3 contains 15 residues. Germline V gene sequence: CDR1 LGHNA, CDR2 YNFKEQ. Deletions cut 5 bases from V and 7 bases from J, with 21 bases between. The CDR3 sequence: CASSAESGEGREQYF. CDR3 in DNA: TGTGCCAGCAGCGCAGAAAGCGGTGAGGGGAGGGAGCAGTACTTC.

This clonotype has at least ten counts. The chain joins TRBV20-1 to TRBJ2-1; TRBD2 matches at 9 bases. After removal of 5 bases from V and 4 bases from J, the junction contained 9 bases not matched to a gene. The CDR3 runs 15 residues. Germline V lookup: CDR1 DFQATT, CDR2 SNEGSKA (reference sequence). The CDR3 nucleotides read TGCAGTGCTCCGCTTAGCGGGGGAGGATACAATGAGCAGTTCTTC. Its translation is CSAPLSGGGYNEQFF.

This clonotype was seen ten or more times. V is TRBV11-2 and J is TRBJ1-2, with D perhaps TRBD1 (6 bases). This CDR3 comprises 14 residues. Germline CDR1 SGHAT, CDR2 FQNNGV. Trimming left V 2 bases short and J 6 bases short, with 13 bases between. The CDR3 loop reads CASSLSTGIHGYTF. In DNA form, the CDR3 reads TGTGCCAGCAGCTTATCAACAGGGATACATGGCTACACCTTC.

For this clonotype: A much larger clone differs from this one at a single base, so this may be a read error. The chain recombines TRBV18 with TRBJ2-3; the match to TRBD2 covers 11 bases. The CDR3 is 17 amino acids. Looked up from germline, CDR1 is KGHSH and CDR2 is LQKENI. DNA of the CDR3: TGTGTCAGCTCACCACTGGGGCGGACTAGCGGGACAGATACGCAGTATTTT. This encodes CVSSPLGRTSGTDTQYF. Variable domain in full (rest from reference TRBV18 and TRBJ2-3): NAGVMQNPRHLVRRRGQEARLRCSPMKGHSHVYWYRQLPEEGLKFMVYLQKENIIDESGMPKERFSAEFPKEGPSILRIQQVVRGDSAAYFCVSSPLGRTSGTDTQYFGPGTRLTVL.

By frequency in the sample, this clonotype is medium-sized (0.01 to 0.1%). The CDR3 loop reads CSARSGQGRADTQYF. CDR3 DNA sequence: TGCAGTGCTAGGAGTGGTCAGGGGAGAGCAGATACGCAGTATTTT. The genes are TRBV20-1 and TRBJ2-3; D might be TRBD1 (6 bases). Germline-derived CDR1 and CDR2 are DFQATT and SNEGSKA (reference sequence). CDR3 length: 15 amino acids. V was cut by 3 bases and J by 4 bases, with 17 bases left in between.

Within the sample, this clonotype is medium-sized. The CDR3 DNA is TGTGCCAGCAGTACCGGGGGGTCGGAGACCCAGTACTTC. This encodes CASSTGGSETQYF. The rearrangement joins TRBV6-5 to TRBJ2-5, with 7 bases identical to TRBD2. This CDR3 is built from 13 residues. The V and J ends lost 5 bases and 5 bases, in that order; junction bases with no gene match: 5. Germline values: CDR1 MNHEY, CDR2 SVGAGI.

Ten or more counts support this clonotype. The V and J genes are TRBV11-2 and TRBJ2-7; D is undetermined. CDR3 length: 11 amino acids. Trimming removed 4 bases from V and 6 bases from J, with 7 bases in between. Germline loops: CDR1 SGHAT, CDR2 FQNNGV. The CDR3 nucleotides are TGTGCCAGCAGCTGGGTCCTCGAGCAGTACTTC. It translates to CASSWVLEQYF.

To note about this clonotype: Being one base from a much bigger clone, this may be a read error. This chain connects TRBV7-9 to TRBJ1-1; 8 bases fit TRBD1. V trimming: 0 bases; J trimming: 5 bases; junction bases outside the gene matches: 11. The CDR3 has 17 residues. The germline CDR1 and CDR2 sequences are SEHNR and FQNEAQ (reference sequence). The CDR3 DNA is TGTGCCAGCAGCTTAGCCGGGACAGGTGCCTTTGATACTGAAGCTTTCTTT. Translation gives CASSLAGTGAFDTEAFF.

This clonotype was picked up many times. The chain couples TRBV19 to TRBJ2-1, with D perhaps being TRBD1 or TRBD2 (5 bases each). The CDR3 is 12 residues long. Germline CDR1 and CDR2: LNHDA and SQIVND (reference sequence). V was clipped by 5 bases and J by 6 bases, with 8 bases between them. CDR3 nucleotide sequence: TGTGCCAGTAGTGAGGGGTTCAATGAGCAGTTCTTC. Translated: CASSEGFNEQFF. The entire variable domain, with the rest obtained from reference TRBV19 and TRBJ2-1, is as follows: DGGITQSPKYLFRKEGQNVTLSCEQNLNHDAMYWYRQDPGQGLRLIYYSQIVNDFQKGDIAEGYSVSREKKESFPLTVTSAQKNPTAFYLCASSEGFNEQFFGPGTRLTVL.

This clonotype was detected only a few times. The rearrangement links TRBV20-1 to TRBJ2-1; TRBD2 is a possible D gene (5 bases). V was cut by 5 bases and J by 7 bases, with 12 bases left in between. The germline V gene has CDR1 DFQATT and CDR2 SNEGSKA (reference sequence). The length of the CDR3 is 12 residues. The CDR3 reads CSAPGTGNEQFF. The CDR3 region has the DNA TGCAGTGCTCCCGGTACGGGGAATGAGCAGTTCTTC.

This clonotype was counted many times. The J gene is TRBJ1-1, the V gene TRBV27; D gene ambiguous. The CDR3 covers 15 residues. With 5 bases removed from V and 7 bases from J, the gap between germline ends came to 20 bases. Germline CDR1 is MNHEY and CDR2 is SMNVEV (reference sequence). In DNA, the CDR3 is TGTGCCAGCAGTCCCCGTCGGACCGCTGTTATTGAAGCTTTCTTT. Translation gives CASSPRRTAVIEAFF.

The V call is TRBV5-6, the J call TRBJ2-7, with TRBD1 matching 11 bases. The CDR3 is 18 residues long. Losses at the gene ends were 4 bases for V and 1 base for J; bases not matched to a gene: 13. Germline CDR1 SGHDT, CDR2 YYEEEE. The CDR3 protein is CASSITWDRGKISYEQYF. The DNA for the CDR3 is TGTGCCAGCAGCATTACCTGGGACAGGGGGAAGATATCCTACGAGCAGTACTTC.